A single sample is the source of the 14 T cell receptor beta chains below, sequenced in a study of Ad26.COV2.S vaccination and SARS-CoV-2 variants. This table comes from immunoSEQ multiplex PCR, and its TCRdb copy is limited to in-frame clones, with some not included. The sample has under 500,000 clones; 92% are singletons. As for treatment: some 20 received Ad26.COV2.S at low or high dose, single or two shots; roughly five received placebo; per-sample allocation not given. Day 63 following the first vaccine or placebo injection was when the samples were taken. This specimen was peripheral blood, taken in a trial of Ad26.COV2.S vaccine versus placebo. Receptor source: a person aged 18-60 years who received the Ad26.COV2.S COVID-19 vaccine or a placebo.

This clone was picked up one time. This chain joins TRBV4-3 and TRBJ2-5, with unresolved D. V lost 0 bases, J lost 9 bases, and 20 bases lay in between. There are 16 residues in the CDR3. Germline V gene data show CDR1 as LGHNA and CDR2 as YSLEER. CDR3 DNA sequence: TGCGCCAGCAGCCAAGATTTCATCGCGACGGTGCACCCCCAGTACTTC. Protein sequence: CASSQDFIATVHPQYF.

CDR3 sequence reads: CASSLLSGTGELFF. The DNA of the CDR3 is TGCGCCAGCAGCTTGTTATCCGGGACCGGGGAGCTGTTTTTT. The chain joins TRBV5-1 to TRBJ2-2; D remains unclear. CDR1 is SGHRS and CDR2 is YFSETQ in the germline V gene. V was pared by 1 base and J by 5 bases, with 9 bases between. The CDR3 totals 14 residues.

This rearrangement joins TRBV28 to TRBJ2-7; no definite D call. With 3 bases removed from V and 0 bases from J, the gap between germline ends came to 9 bases. The CDR3 runs to 14 residues. Germline loops: CDR1 MDHEN, CDR2 SYDVKM. CDR3 sequence reads: CASSFAPLSYEQYF. The DNA for the CDR3 is TGTGCCAGCAGTTTCGCCCCCCTCTCCTACGAGCAGTACTTC.

This rearrangement joins TRBV7-9 to TRBJ2-5; maybe TRBD1 (5 bases). V lost 1 base and J lost 2, with 17 bases in between. This CDR3 is built from 17 residues. Germline assignment: CDR1 SEHNR and CDR2 FQNEAQ (reference sequence). The CDR3 reads CASSLVRTRQQQETQYF. For the CDR3, the DNA is TGTGCCAGCAGCTTAGTTCGGACACGCCAACAGCAAGAGACCCAGTACTTC.

The chain is built from TRBV24-1 and TRBJ2-2; D ambiguous. The CDR3 is 15 residues long. Trimming stripped 3 bases from V and 4 bases from J, with 11 bases between. Germline V gives CDR1 KGHDR, CDR2 SFDVKD. CDR3 DNA sequence: TGTGCCACCAGTGATCGACACGGACCCACCGGGGAGCTGTTTTTT. It specifies CATSDRHGPTGELFF.

The gene calls are TRBV9 and TRBJ1-2; no clear D. V shed 4 bases and J shed 6 bases, with 13 bases lying between them. CDR1 is SGDLS, CDR2 YYNGEE, per germline. The CDR3 is made up of 13 amino acids. The chain's CDR3 is CASSPRSGDGYTF. Here the CDR3 DNA reads TGTGCCAGCAGCCCGCGAAGTGGAGATGGCTACACCTTC. The full variable domain, completed using reference TRBV9 and TRBJ1-2, is DSGVTQTPKHLITATGQRVTLRCSPRSGDLSVYWYQQSLDQGLQFLIQYYNGEERAKGNILERFSAQQFPDLHSELNLSSLELGDSALYFCASSPRSGDGYTFGSGTRLTVV.

V usage is TRBV2 and J usage is TRBJ2-1, with D possibly matching TRBD2 (5 bases). Germline lookup yields CDR1 SNHLY and CDR2 FYNNEI. The CDR3 sequence is 13 residues long. V was pared by 6 bases and J by 4 bases, with 10 bases between. The chain's CDR3 is CASRRAVYNEQFF. The CDR3 nucleotides read TGTGCCAGCAGGAGAGCGGTTTACAATGAGCAGTTCTTC.

The chain couples TRBV27 to TRBJ1-5, with TRBD1 matching 8 bases. The CDR3 runs 15 residues. Germline V gives CDR1 MNHEY, CDR2 SMNVEV (reference sequence). Trimming cost V 1 base and J 5 bases; bases outside gene matches: 4. CDR3 coding DNA: TGTGCCAGCAGTTTATACAGGGGGAAGGATCAGCCCCAGCATTTT. It specifies CASSLYRGKDQPQHF.

The chain combines TRBV19 with TRBJ2-6; D tentatively reads TRBD1 or TRBD2 (5 bases each). Per the germline V gene, CDR1 is LNHDA and CDR2 is SQIVND (reference sequence). This CDR3 spans 15 amino acids. Trimming shortened V by 7 bases and J by 1 base, and 11 bases separated the two germline ends. The DNA for the CDR3 is TGTGCCAGTACCGAATGGGGGTCTGGGGCCAACGTCCTGACTTTC. Protein product: CASTEWGSGANVLTF.

The chain carries TRBV25-1 and TRBJ2-1; tentative D call: TRBD2 (5 bases). V was shortened by 7 bases and J by 5 bases, with 27 bases between the two germline ends. Germline lookup yields CDR1 MGHDK and CDR2 SYGVNS. The length of the CDR3 is 18 residues. The CDR3 protein is CASMVRATKILPDNEQFF. In DNA, the CDR3 is TGTGCCAGCATGGTGCGGGCTACCAAAATTTTACCCGACAATGAGCAGTTCTTC. Full variable domain (remainder filled in from reference TRBV25-1 and TRBJ2-1): EADIYQTPRYLVIGTGKKITLECSQTMGHDKMYWYQQDPGMELHLIHYSYGVNSTEKGDLSSESTVSRIRTEHFPLTLESARPSHTSQYLCASMVRATKILPDNEQFFGPGTRLTVL.

This sequence joins TRBV27 and TRBJ2-7; 7 nucleotides align to TRBD2. After removal of 6 bases from V and 7 bases from J, the junction contained 6 bases not matched to a gene. The CDR3 totals 12 residues. CDR1 is MNHEY and CDR2 is SMNVEV in the germline V gene (reference sequence). The CDR3 nucleotides read TGTGCCAGCAGGGGAGACGGGGGGGAGCAGTACTTC. This sequence encodes CASRGDGGEQYF.

This clone has only one observation. The J gene is TRBJ2-1, the V gene TRBV6-6, with 8 bases matching TRBD2. The CDR3 is 13 amino acids. Trimming took 11 bases from V and 3 from J; bases not matched to a gene: 6. Germline loops: CDR1 MNHNY, CDR2 SVGAGI (reference sequence). The CDR3 spells CAAGGRNYNEQFF. CDR3 nucleotides: TGTGCCGCGGGGGGTAGGAACTACAATGAGCAGTTCTTC.

The chain recombines TRBV3-1 (or the pseudogene TRBV3-2) with TRBJ1-1; 7 bases are a match to TRBD1. This CDR3 comprises 17 residues. Germline V CDR1 and CDR2: LGHDT, YNNKEL (reference sequence). Trimming cost V 4 bases and J 2 bases; bases outside gene matches: 13. The chain's CDR3 is CASSRKPQRTGNTEAFF. The CDR3 DNA reads TGTGCCAGCAGCCGAAAACCACAGCGGACAGGAAACACTGAAGCTTTCTTT.

The V gene is TRBV5-4, the J gene TRBJ2-1; possible D gene TRBD2, 5 bases. This CDR3 contains 15 residues. Germline V CDR1 and CDR2: SGHNT, YYREEE (reference sequence). V was clipped by 10 bases and J by 8 bases, with 25 bases between them. This CDR3 is CAYQQRAGTVDEQFF. CDR3 sequence (DNA): TGTGCCTACCAGCAGAGGGCAGGTACTGTCGATGAGCAGTTCTTC.